The rows below give T cell receptor beta chains drawn from one sample of a study of cytomegalovirus exposure and HLA in healthy donors. TCRdb's copy holds only in-frame clones and misses some; the assay was immunoSEQ multiplex PCR. The repertoire holds 200,000 or so clones, with around 79% as singletons. What was sequenced was PBMCs. These receptors were taken from a man aged 18 to 29 in good health and CMV-seronegative. The CDR3 runs from the conserved cysteine through the conserved F or W. The D gene is left open where the match is weak.

CDR3 DNA: TGTGCCAGCTGGCCTAGCGAGCGCACAGATACGCAGTATTTT; CDR3 protein: CASWPSERTDTQYF; J gene: TRBJ2-3; V gene: TRBV6-5; CDR3 length: 14; D gene: .
CDR3 DNA: TGTGCCAGCAGTTCCCGGGGAGCGGGGGTTTACAATGAGCAGTTCTTC; CDR3 protein: CASSSRGAGVYNEQFF; J gene: TRBJ2-1; V gene: TRBV27; CDR3 length: 16; D gene: TRBD2
CDR3 DNA: TGTGCCAGCAGCGCGGGACAGTACTATGGCTACACCTTC; CDR3 protein: CASSAGQYYGYTF; J gene: TRBJ1-2; V gene: TRBV9; CDR3 length: 13; D gene: TRBD1
CDR3 DNA: TGTGCCTGGAGTTGGACAGGTCGTAGTTCCTACGAGCAGTACTTC; CDR3 protein: CAWSWTGRSSYEQYF; J gene: TRBJ2-7; V gene: TRBV30; CDR3 length: 15; D gene: TRBD1
CDR3 DNA: TGTGCCAGCAGCCCCGGGACAGGCTACGAGCAGTACTTC; CDR3 protein: CASSPGTGYEQYF; J gene: TRBJ2-7; V gene: TRBV6-5; CDR3 length: 13; D gene: TRBD1
CDR3 DNA: TGCGCCAGCAGCCCAGCCACGACCGACCCATCCGGGGGGGGTACTGAAGCTTTCTTT; CDR3 protein: CASSPATTDPSGGGTEAFF; J gene: TRBJ1-1; V gene: TRBV4-1; CDR3 length: 19; D gene: .
CDR3 DNA: TGCGCCAGCAGCCAAGTGGACAGGGGGGACACTGAAGCTTTCTTT; CDR3 protein: CASSQVDRGDTEAFF; J gene: TRBJ1-1; V gene: TRBV4-1; CDR3 length: 15; D gene: TRBD1
CDR3 DNA: TGTGCCAGTAGGTTGACGGGGGGCTACACCTTC; CDR3 protein: CASRLTGGYTF; J gene: TRBJ1-2; V gene: TRBV19; CDR3 length: 11; D gene: .
CDR3 DNA: TGTGCCATCCACTACGTGGGGCCTGAAAAACTGTTTTTT; CDR3 protein: CAIHYVGPEKLFF; J gene: TRBJ1-4; V gene: TRBV10-3; CDR3 length: 13; D gene: .
CDR3 DNA: TGTGCCAGCAGCTTGGCCGTTGTAACAGGCTACAATGAGCAGTTCTTC; CDR3 protein: CASSLAVVTGYNEQFF; J gene: TRBJ2-1; V gene: TRBV5-4; CDR3 length: 16; D gene: .
CDR3 DNA: TGTGCCAGCAGGGGTCAGGGGGCATCTGGGGCCAACGTCCTGACTTTC; CDR3 protein: CASRGQGASGANVLTF; J gene: TRBJ2-6; V gene: TRBV25-1; CDR3 length: 16; D gene: TRBD1
CDR3 DNA: TGTGCCAGCAGCGTAGAGGGGACACATGGCTACACCTTC; CDR3 protein: CASSVEGTHGYTF; J gene: TRBJ1-2; V gene: TRBV9; CDR3 length: 13; D gene: .
CDR3 DNA: TGTGCCAGCAGCGTAGCGGGAGGGCCTAGAGAGACCCAGTACTTC; CDR3 protein: CASSVAGGPRETQYF; J gene: TRBJ2-5; V gene: TRBV9; CDR3 length: 15; D gene: TRBD2
CDR3 DNA: TGCGCCAGCAGCCCGGGGACAGGAGATAACAATGAGCAGTTCTTC; CDR3 protein: CASSPGTGDNNEQFF; J gene: TRBJ2-1; V gene: TRBV5-1; CDR3 length: 15; D gene: TRBD1
CDR3 DNA: TGTGCCAGCAGCGGAGGCGAGACTAGCGGGGGGGAAGATACGCAGTATTTT; CDR3 protein: CASSGGETSGGEDTQYF; J gene: TRBJ2-3; V gene: TRBV9; CDR3 length: 17; D gene: TRBD2
CDR3 DNA: TGCAGCGTTGGGGGGCTAGCAAATTTGGAGCAGTTCTTC; CDR3 protein: CSVGGLANLEQFF; J gene: TRBJ2-1; V gene: TRBV29-1; CDR3 length: 13; D gene: .
CDR3 DNA: TGTGCCAGCAGTTACTCTTCCAGTAGCAATCAGCCCCAGCATTTT; CDR3 protein: CASSYSSSSNQPQHF; J gene: TRBJ1-5; V gene: TRBV6-5; CDR3 length: 15; D gene: .
CDR3 DNA: TGTGCCAGCCAAGGGACAGGGGGCATCCACGAGCAGTACTTC; CDR3 protein: CASQGTGGIHEQYF; J gene: TRBJ2-7; V gene: TRBV27; CDR3 length: 14; D gene: TRBD1